This passage covers 16 T cell receptor beta chains from one sample sequenced in a study of blood T cells in healthy people across ages. Then a second PCR, running about 6 to 12 cycles, was carried out with a sample-barcoded 5' primer and a J-beta primer mix. TCRdb reprocessed the 5' RACE reads via MiXCR and lists one record per CDR3 protein. The top ten hold around 30% of the sample, which has approximately 670,000 distinct CDR3 sequences, around 41% seen once. The sequenced material came from blood. The origin of the receptors is a man of 80 years or more in good health.

The rearrangement joins TRBV6-1 to TRBJ2-7; D is possibly TRBD2 (6 bases). The CDR3 has 15 amino acids. With 3 bases removed from V and 1 base from J, the gap between germline ends came to 13 bases. CDR1 is MNHNS, CDR2 SASEGT, per germline. The CDR3 DNA is TGTGCCAGCAGTGAGGTCCCGCGGGGATCCTACGAGCAGTACTTC. Translated: CASSEVPRGSYEQYF.

This clonotype was recorded a few times. The V and J genes are TRBV7-2 and TRBJ1-4; D might be TRBD1 (5 bases). Per the germline V gene, CDR1 is SGHTA and CDR2 is FQGNSA. V was trimmed by 3 bases and J by 4 bases, leaving 12 bases between them. CDR3 length: 15 residues. This CDR3 reads CASSLGPGSNEKLFF. The CDR3 DNA is TGTGCCAGCAGCTTGGGACCGGGAAGTAATGAAAAACTGTTTTTT.

This rearrangement joins TRBV7-8 to TRBJ2-7; D might be TRBD1 (6 bases). TRBJ2-5 matches the DNA end more closely, so the J call is doubtful. Germline V gene sequence: CDR1 SGHVS, CDR2 FQNEAQ. CDR3 length: 14 amino acids. CDR3: CASSRGTTKETQYF. CDR3 in DNA: TGTGCCAGCAGCAGGGGGACAACGAAAGAGACCCAGTACTTC.

The CDR3 reads CASTLDRIVGETQYF. The CDR3 bases are TGTGCCAGCACCCTGGACAGGATTGTTGGAGAGACCCAGTACTTC. The chain uses TRBV6-2 or TRBV6-3 and TRBJ2-7, with 7 positions matching TRBD1. Matching the DNA end better, TRBJ2-5 makes the J call doubtful. The CDR3 has 15 residues. The germline gives CDR1 MNHEY, CDR2 SVGEGT.

The J gene is TRBJ2-1, the V gene TRBV5-1, with D tentatively TRBD1 or TRBD2 (5 bases each). Trimming took 4 bases from V and 8 from J, leaving 22 bases between them. The germline gives CDR1 SGHRS, CDR2 YFSETQ. The CDR3 totals 16 residues. The CDR3 spells CASSVGVTGSGYEQFF. The DNA of the CDR3 is TGCGCCAGCAGCGTGGGGGTGACTGGATCCGGATATGAGCAGTTCTTC.

The chain combines TRBV20-1 with TRBJ2-3; D not resolved. CDR1 DFQATT and CDR2 SNEGSKA come from the germline V gene (reference sequence). The CDR3 runs 15 residues. V lost 6 bases and J lost 4, with 20 bases in between. DNA for the CDR3: TGCAGTGCGCAAACTCTGGGTTGGCCCGCAGATACGCAGTATTTT. Residues: CSAQTLGWPADTQYF.

This clonotype was picked up many times. The rearrangement joins TRBV15 to TRBJ2-1; a possible D gene is TRBD2 (7 bases). The CDR3 consists of 18 residues. The germline CDR1 and CDR2 sequences are LNHNV and YYDKDF (reference sequence). The ends were cut back, 0 bases at V and 8 bases at J, with 23 bases in the middle. CDR3 loop: CATSRDYPRRGGGDEQFF. In DNA form, the CDR3 reads TGTGCCACCAGCAGAGATTATCCCCGGAGGGGGGGAGGGGATGAGCAGTTCTTC.

This clonotype has only a few counts. This sequence joins TRBV7-2 and TRBJ2-7, with D possibly TRBD1 on 6 matching bases. The CDR3 runs to 15 residues. Germline lookup yields CDR1 SGHTA and CDR2 FQGNSA. Deletions cut 8 bases from V and 6 bases from J, with 23 bases between. CDR3 in amino acids: CASALQGHQRGEQYF. In DNA form, the CDR3 reads TGTGCCAGCGCCCTCCAGGGACACCAAAGGGGCGAGCAGTACTTC.

As for this clonotype: Just one base apart from a much larger clone, this may be a read error. The J gene is TRBJ2-2, the V gene TRBV6-1; 7 bases agree with TRBD1. The CDR3 spans 16 residues. V lost 8 bases, J lost 12 bases, and 21 bases stayed unmatched. Germline CDR1 is MNHNS and CDR2 is SASEGT. Here the CDR3 reads CASSETGVLQWRKLFF. The CDR3 coding sequence is TGTGCCAGCTCAGAAACAGGGGTACTGCAGTGGCGGAAGCTGTTTTTT.

The rearrangement links TRBV5-4 to TRBJ2-1, with D tentatively TRBD1 (5 bases). This CDR3 is built from 16 residues. Germline V lookup: CDR1 SGHNT, CDR2 YYREEE (reference sequence). The V end was cut by 2 bases, the J end by 5 bases, with 17 bases between. The CDR3 nucleotides read TGTGCCAGCAGCTTCCCAGTTGGTGTGGGGCACAATGAGCAGTTCTTC. It translates to CASSFPVGVGHNEQFF.

CDR3 coding DNA: TGTGCCAGCAGCCGACAGGATAAAGAGACCCAGTACTTC. This gives the protein CASSRQDKETQYF. The chain has TRBV6-1 and TRBJ2-5, with TRBD1 as a possible D gene (6 bases). Germline assignment: CDR1 MNHNS and CDR2 SASEGT. V was pared by 6 bases and J by 3 bases, with 11 bases between. The CDR3 is 13 residues long.

The V call is TRBV6-1, the J call TRBJ1-5; weak D call: TRBD1 (5 bases). Germline V lookup: CDR1 MNHNS, CDR2 SASEGT. V shed 9 bases and J shed 2 bases, with 11 bases lying between them. This CDR3 is built from 13 residues. This CDR3 is CASLGHGNQPQHF. For the CDR3, the DNA is TGTGCCAGTCTCGGACATGGCAATCAGCCCCAGCATTTT.

V gene TRBV6-5 combines with J gene TRBJ2-4, with a possible D match to TRBD2 (5 bases). Trimming took off 2 bases at V and 8 bases at J, with 13 bases between the two ends. This CDR3 is built from 14 residues. Germline V CDR1 and CDR2: MNHEY, SVGAGI. CDR3 sequence reads: CASSYRRTCDIQYF. The DNA of the CDR3 is TGTGCCAGCAGTTACCGCAGGACTTGTGACATTCAGTACTTC.

J is TRBJ2-3 and V is TRBV6-6; no clear D gene. Germline V gene sequence: CDR1 MNHNY, CDR2 SVGAGI (reference sequence). V was cut by 2 bases and J by 11 bases, with 11 bases left in between. The CDR3 covers 12 residues. CDR3 region: CASSYRAIGQYF. Here the CDR3 DNA reads TGTGCCAGCAGTTACAGGGCCATAGGGCAGTATTTT.

The gene calls are TRBV7-2 and TRBJ2-3; D possibly corresponds to TRBD1 (7 bases). The CDR3 loop spans 15 amino acids. V was trimmed by 0 bases and J by 5 bases, leaving 12 bases between them. Germline V gives CDR1 SGHTA, CDR2 FQGNSA. CDR3 residues: CASSLAYRGGDTQYF. In nucleotides, the CDR3 is TGTGCCAGCAGCTTAGCATACAGGGGAGGAGATACGCAGTATTTT.

This clonotype was found once. The chain employs TRBV20-1 and TRBJ2-5, with TRBD2 identical over 15 bases. The V segment lost 5 bases and the J segment 5 bases; nucleotides outside the gene matches: 12. The length of the CDR3 is 17 residues. Germline assignment: CDR1 DFQATT and CDR2 SNEGSKA (reference sequence). CDR3 nucleotides: TGCAGTGCTCGGACTAGCGGGAGGGCCGGGATGGGGGAGACCCAGTACTTC. Translated: CSARTSGRAGMGETQYF.